The rows below give T cell receptor beta chains drawn from one sample of a study of blood T cell repertoires in COVID-19. TCRdb keeps only in-frame clones here, not all; method: immunoSEQ multiplex PCR. The table records 350,000 to 450,000 clones, approximately 86% of them present only once. Sequenced: peripheral blood. These receptors were taken from a woman aged 55-70 years with COVID-19, enrolled during active disease. The conserved cysteine and the conserved F or W are not part of the CDR3 here. Each record gives: J gene, D gene, V gene, CDR3 protein. A D gene is named only where the DNA matches it firmly.

j_call: TRBJ2-3; d_call: -; v_call: TRBV5-6; cdr3_aa: ASSLANSDTQY
j_call: TRBJ1-2; d_call: -; v_call: TRBV2; cdr3_aa: ASRPGLSYGYT
j_call: TRBJ1-3; d_call: -; v_call: TRBV11-3; cdr3_aa: ASSPAGSSSGNTIY
j_call: TRBJ2-7; d_call: -; v_call: TRBV5-1; cdr3_aa: ASSSRGGAPVEQY
j_call: TRBJ2-1; d_call: TRBD1; v_call: TRBV6-5; cdr3_aa: ASRDRGLHNEQF
j_call: TRBJ1-3; d_call: TRBD1; v_call: TRBV9; cdr3_aa: ASSGAQGPDFNTIY
j_call: TRBJ1-4; d_call: -; v_call: TRBV25-1; cdr3_aa: ASSGGGSSEKLF
j_call: TRBJ2-7; d_call: -; v_call: TRBV10-1; cdr3_aa: ASSERLYGEQY
j_call: TRBJ1-2; d_call: TRBD1; v_call: TRBV11-1; cdr3_aa: ASSNRQGGYGYT
j_call: TRBJ1-1; d_call: TRBD1; v_call: TRBV6-2/TRBV6-3; cdr3_aa: ASSSFGQGYTEAF
j_call: TRBJ1-4; d_call: TRBD1; v_call: TRBV7-2; cdr3_aa: ASSLGQSLGELF
j_call: TRBJ1-2; d_call: -; v_call: TRBV7-2; cdr3_aa: ASSLEPPTGRRGYT
j_call: TRBJ2-3; d_call: TRBD2; v_call: TRBV7-3; cdr3_aa: ASSLESGGITDTQY
j_call: TRBJ2-2; d_call: -; v_call: TRBV9; cdr3_aa: ASSVGAGLDTGELF
j_call: TRBJ2-5; d_call: -; v_call: TRBV5-4; cdr3_aa: ASSLRAGGRETQY
j_call: TRBJ2-7; d_call: -; v_call: TRBV6-2/TRBV6-3; cdr3_aa: ASSLTPSYEQY
j_call: TRBJ1-2; d_call: -; v_call: TRBV30; cdr3_aa: AWRSAGGYGYT
j_call: TRBJ1-4; d_call: -; v_call: TRBV6-6; cdr3_aa: ASSLGSAGEKLF
j_call: TRBJ1-1; d_call: -; v_call: TRBV6-1; cdr3_aa: ASSEPNRGAEAF
j_call: TRBJ2-5; d_call: TRBD2; v_call: TRBV27; cdr3_aa: ASSLIRTSGRETQY
j_call: TRBJ1-5; d_call: -; v_call: TRBV11-2; cdr3_aa: ASSPRNVGQPQH
j_call: TRBJ2-6; d_call: -; v_call: TRBV7-2; cdr3_aa: ASSLDNRGGSGANVLT
j_call: TRBJ1-6; d_call: -; v_call: TRBV9; cdr3_aa: ASSVTGLGSPLH
j_call: TRBJ2-2; d_call: TRBD2; v_call: TRBV7-8; cdr3_aa: ASSKGLATNTGELF
j_call: TRBJ1-1; d_call: -; v_call: TRBV24-1; cdr3_aa: ATSDSGRRGAF
j_call: TRBJ2-6; d_call: TRBD2; v_call: TRBV10-1; cdr3_aa: ASSPGRDGSSGANVLT
j_call: TRBJ2-3; d_call: TRBD1; v_call: TRBV30; cdr3_aa: AWSVLQGGKGDTQY
j_call: TRBJ1-4; d_call: TRBD1; v_call: TRBV7-8; cdr3_aa: ASSSLAGTGKLF
j_call: TRBJ2-7; d_call: TRBD2; v_call: TRBV7-2; cdr3_aa: ASSLGGLATYEQY
j_call: TRBJ2-7; d_call: TRBD2; v_call: TRBV6-1; cdr3_aa: ASSDREGTYEQY